This TCR beta chain was captured by sequencing in a study of T cell repertoires in cytomegalovirus infection. Overall study results and limits: The ex vivo response was dominated by HLA-C-restricted CMV-specific TCR beta clonotypes.

This CDR3 region has 11 residues. The V end was cut by 7 bases, the J end by 6 bases, with 8 bases between. This clonotype was recorded once. Antigen unknown. TCRdb re-called the reads through MiXCR, storing one row per CDR3 protein. The sample lists around 530,000 distinct CDR3 sequences; around 27% were seen once. The sequence was obtained from a human donor in good health (CMV status not recorded). Some clones in this sample may be carry-over from other donors' samples. Sequenced input: PBMCs. The chain employs TRBV12-3 or TRBV12-4 and TRBJ2-3, with D hard to call. The CDR3: CASTSRDTQYF. As DNA, the CDR3 is TGTGCCAGCACCTCTAGGGATACGCAGTATTTT.